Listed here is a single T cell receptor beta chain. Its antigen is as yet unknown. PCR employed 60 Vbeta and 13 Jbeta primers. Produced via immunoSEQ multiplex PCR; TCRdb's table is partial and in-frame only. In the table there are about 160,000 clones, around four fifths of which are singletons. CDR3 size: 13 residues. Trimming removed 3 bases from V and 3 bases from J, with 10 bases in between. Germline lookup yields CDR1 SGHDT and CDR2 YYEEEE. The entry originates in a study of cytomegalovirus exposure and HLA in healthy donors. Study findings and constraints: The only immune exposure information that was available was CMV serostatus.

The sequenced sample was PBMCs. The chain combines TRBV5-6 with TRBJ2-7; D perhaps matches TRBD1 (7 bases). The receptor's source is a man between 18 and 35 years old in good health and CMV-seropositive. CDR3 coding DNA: TGTGCCAGCAGCTGGCGGGACAGCTACGAGCAGTACTTC. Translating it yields CASSWRDSYEQYF.